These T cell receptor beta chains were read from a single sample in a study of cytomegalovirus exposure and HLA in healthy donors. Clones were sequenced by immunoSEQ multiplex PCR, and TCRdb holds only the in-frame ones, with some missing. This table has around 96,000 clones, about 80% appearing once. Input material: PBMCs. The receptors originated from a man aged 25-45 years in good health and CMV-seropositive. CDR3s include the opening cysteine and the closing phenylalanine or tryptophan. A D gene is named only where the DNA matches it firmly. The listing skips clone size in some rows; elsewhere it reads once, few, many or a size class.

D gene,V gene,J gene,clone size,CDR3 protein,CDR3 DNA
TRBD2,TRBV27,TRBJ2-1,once,CASSHERGVYNEQFF,TGTGCCAGCAGTCACGAGCGGGGGGTCTACAATGAGCAGTTCTTC
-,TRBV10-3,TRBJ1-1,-,CAISERGNTEAFF,TGTGCCATCAGTGAGAGAGGGAACACTGAAGCTTTCTTT
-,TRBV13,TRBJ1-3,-,CASRNSGGSWSRSPGLSGNTIYF,TGTGCCAGTAGAAATTCGGGGGGATCATGGTCGCGAAGTCCGGGACTCTCTGGAAACACCATATATTTT
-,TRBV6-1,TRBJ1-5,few,CASSELQGVSNQPQHF,TGTGCCAGCAGTGAGCTACAGGGCGTTAGCAATCAGCCCCAGCATTTT
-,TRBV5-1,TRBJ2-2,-,CASSPGHQTGELFF,TGCGCCAGCAGCCCGGGACACCAAACCGGGGAGCTGTTTTTT
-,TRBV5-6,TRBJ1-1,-,CASSPGYRSGRTEAFF,TGTGCCAGCAGCCCGGGCTATAGGAGTGGGAGGACTGAAGCTTTCTTT
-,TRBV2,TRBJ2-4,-,CASTGLAKNIQYF,TGTGCCAGCACAGGACTAGCCAAAAACATTCAGTACTTC
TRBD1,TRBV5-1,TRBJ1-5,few,CASSLAGQGARQPQHF,TGCGCCAGCAGCTTGGCGGGACAGGGGGCTCGTCAGCCCCAGCATTTT
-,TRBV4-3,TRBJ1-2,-,CASSQGREGAYGYTF,TGCGCCAGCAGCCAAGGGAGGGAGGGAGCCTATGGCTACACCTTC
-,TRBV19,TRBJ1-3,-,CASSPGTYGNTIYF,TGTGCCAGTAGTCCAGGCACCTACGGAAACACCATATATTTT
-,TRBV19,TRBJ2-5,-,CASSARQRQETQYF,TGTGCCAGTAGTGCCCGACAGAGACAAGAGACCCAGTACTTC
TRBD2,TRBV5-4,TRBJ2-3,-,CASSLERGPTTDTQYF,TGTGCCAGCAGCTTGGAGCGGGGCCCTACCACAGATACGCAGTATTTT
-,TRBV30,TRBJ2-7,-,CAWSVGTYYEQYF,TGTGCCTGGAGTGTAGGGACATACTACGAGCAGTACTTC
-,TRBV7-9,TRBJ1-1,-,CASSAPWALNTEAFF,TGTGCCAGCAGCGCCCCCTGGGCCCTGAACACTGAAGCTTTCTTT
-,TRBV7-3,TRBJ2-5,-,CASSLNRQETQYF,TGTGCCAGCAGCTTAAACAGACAAGAGACCCAGTACTTC
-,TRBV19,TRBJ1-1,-,CASSMKVLGRALTEAFF,TGTGCCAGTAGTATGAAGGTTCTCGGGAGGGCCCTCACTGAAGCTTTCTTT
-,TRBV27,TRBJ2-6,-,CASSPGSGANVLTF,TGTGCCAGCAGTCCGGGCTCTGGGGCCAACGTCCTGACTTTC
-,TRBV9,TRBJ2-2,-,CASSVGGGPTGELFF,TGTGCCAGCAGCGTAGGGGGGGGGCCCACCGGGGAGCTGTTTTTT
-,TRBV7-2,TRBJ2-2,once,CASSLGQITGELFF,TGTGCCAGCAGCTTAGGCCAGATCACCGGGGAGCTGTTTTTT
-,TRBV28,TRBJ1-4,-,CASSVGGATNEKLFF,TGTGCCAGCAGTGTCGGGGGGGCTACTAATGAAAAACTGTTTTTT
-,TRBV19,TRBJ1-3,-,CASSPSHSGNTIYF,TGTGCCAGTAGCCCCAGTCACTCTGGAAACACCATATATTTT
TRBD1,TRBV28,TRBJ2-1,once,CASSSSRGSYNEQFF,TGTGCCAGCAGTTCGTCCAGGGGGTCCTACAATGAGCAGTTCTTC
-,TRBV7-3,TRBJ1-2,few,CASSVKSRSGQNYGYTF,TGTGCCAGCAGCGTCAAAAGCAGGTCCGGACAGAACTATGGCTACACCTTC
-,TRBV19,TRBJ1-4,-,CASGFRDSLFF,TGTGCCAGTGGGTTCAGGGATTCGCTGTTCTTT
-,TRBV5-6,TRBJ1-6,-,CASSLGGPNNNSPLHF,TGTGCCAGCAGCTTGGGTGGCCCAAATAATAATTCACCCCTCCACTTT
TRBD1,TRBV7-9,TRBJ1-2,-,CASSLGLGQGVYGYTF,TGTGCCAGCAGCTTAGGCTTGGGACAGGGTGTCTATGGCTACACCTTC
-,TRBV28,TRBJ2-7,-,CASSSSRIGQKDSYEQYF,TGTGCCAGCAGTTCCTCCCGAATCGGACAGAAAGACTCCTACGAGCAGTACTTC
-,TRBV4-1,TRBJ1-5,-,CASSQDGGIGNQPQHF,TGCGCCAGCAGCCAAGATGGGGGGATCGGCAATCAGCCCCAGCATTTT
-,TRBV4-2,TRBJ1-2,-,CASSQERYLHGYTF,TGTGCCAGCAGCCAAGAGCGGTATTTACATGGCTACACCTTC
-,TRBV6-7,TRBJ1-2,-,CASSIRNYGYTF,TGTGCCAGCAGCATCCGGAACTATGGCTACACCTTC
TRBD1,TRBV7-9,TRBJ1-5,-,CSSSLDRGLKPQHF,TGTTCCAGCAGCTTAGACAGGGGGCTGAAGCCCCAGCATTTT
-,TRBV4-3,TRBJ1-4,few,CASSQAPRGMGEKLFF,TGCGCCAGCAGCCAAGCCCCGAGGGGGATGGGTGAAAAACTGTTTTTT
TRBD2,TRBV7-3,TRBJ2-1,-,CASSSGLAGGLQFF,TGTGCCAGCAGCTCTGGACTAGCGGGGGGGCTGCAGTTCTTC
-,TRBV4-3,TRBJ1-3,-,CASSHRGTGNTIYF,TGCGCCAGCAGCCACAGGGGAACTGGAAACACCATATATTTT
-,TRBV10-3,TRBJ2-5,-,CAISESGQQETQYF,TGTGCCATCAGTGAGTCGGGGCAGCAAGAGACCCAGTACTTC
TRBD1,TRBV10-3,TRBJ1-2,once,CAIRDPRDRGDRYGYTF,TGTGCCATCAGGGACCCCCGGGACAGGGGTGATCGCTATGGCTACACCTTC
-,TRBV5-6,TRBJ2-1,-,CASSLAEGVSYNEQFF,TGTGCCAGCAGCTTGGCCGAGGGGGTCTCCTACAATGAGCAGTTCTTC
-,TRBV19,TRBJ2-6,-,CANRTGLAGANVLTF,TGTGCCAATAGAACAGGGTTGGCTGGGGCCAACGTCCTGACTTTC
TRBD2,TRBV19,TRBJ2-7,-,CATRGGPGFHEQYF,TGTGCCACCCGGGGGGGGCCGGGATTCCACGAGCAGTACTTC
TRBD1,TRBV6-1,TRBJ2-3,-,CASSSETGEDTQYF,TGTGCCAGCAGTTCAGAAACAGGGGAAGATACGCAGTATTTT
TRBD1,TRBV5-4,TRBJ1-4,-,CASSPYPPGQLPGIGEKLFF,TGTGCCAGCAGCCCCTACCCCCCGGGACAGCTACCGGGTATAGGAGAAAAACTGTTTTTT
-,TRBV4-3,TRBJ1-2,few,CASSQDSRVRGYGYTF,TGCGCCAGCAGCCAAGATTCTAGGGTTCGGGGCTATGGCTACACCTTC
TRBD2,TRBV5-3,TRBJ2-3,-,CARSLVAGGPTQYF,TGTGCCAGAAGCTTGGTAGCGGGGGGCCCTACGCAGTATTTT
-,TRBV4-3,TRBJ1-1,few,CASSQVYDTTNTEAFF,TGCGCCAGCAGCCAAGTATACGACACCACGAACACTGAAGCTTTCTTT
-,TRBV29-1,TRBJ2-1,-,CSVVGNNEQFF,TGCAGCGTTGTCGGGAACAATGAGCAGTTCTTC
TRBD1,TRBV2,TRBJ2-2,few,CASRDRSNTGELFF,TGTGCCAGCAGGGACAGGTCGAACACCGGGGAGCTGTTTTTT
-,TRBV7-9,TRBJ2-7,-,CSSSLAGRSYEQYF,TGTTCCAGCAGCTTGGCAGGGAGGAGCTACGAGCAGTACTTC
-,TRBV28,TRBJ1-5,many,CASSPPGSQGRPQHF,TGTGCCAGCAGTCCCCCGGGTAGTCAGGGAAGGCCCCAGCATTTT
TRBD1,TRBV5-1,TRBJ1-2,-,CASSDGTDTNYGYTF,TGCGCCAGCAGCGACGGGACAGACACTAACTATGGCTACACCTTC
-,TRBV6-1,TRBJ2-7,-,CASSPRDNYEQYF,TGTGCCAGCAGTCCCCGGGACAACTACGAGCAGTACTTC
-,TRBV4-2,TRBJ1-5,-,CASSQGTDNQPQHF,TGTGCCAGCAGCCAAGGGACAGACAATCAGCCCCAGCATTTT
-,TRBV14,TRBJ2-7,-,CASSPSGYEQYF,TGTGCCAGCAGCCCCAGCGGCTACGAGCAGTACTTC
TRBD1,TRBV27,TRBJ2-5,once,CASSSHRDRGVTQYF,TGTGCCAGCAGTTCCCACCGGGACAGGGGAGTCACCCAGTACTTC
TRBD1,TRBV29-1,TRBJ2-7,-,CSVLRQGNNYEQYF,TGCAGCGTTCTCCGACAGGGAAACAACTACGAGCAGTACTTC